Below, 8 T cell receptor beta chains from the same sample are listed, as sequenced in a study of CD8+CD57+ T cells in acquired aplastic anemia (dated by TCRdb to 2017 to 2018). The patients picked for sequencing were ones in whom flow cytometry had shown an expansion of CD8+CD57+ cells. TCRdb lists the instrument as Illumina HiSeq 2000. Profiling of TCR beta VDJ combinations and CDR3 sequences used genomic DNA as the template. The public reads were reanalyzed by TCRdb: fastp trimming at Q25, MiXCR alignment, in-frame beta chains only. Records with the same CDR3 protein are collapsed into one entry carrying the most frequent genes and DNA. The sample table holds around 200,000 distinct CDR3 sequences, of which roughly half were seen once. The ten biggest clones cover 8.5% to 10% of the sample. Sequences were obtained from sorted CD4+, CD8+, or CD8+CD57+ T cells (not recorded which) from PBMCs. These receptors came from a human donor with aplastic anemia.

This chain uses TRBV5-1 with TRBJ1-2; 7 nucleotides line up with TRBD1. With 4 bases clipped from V and 2 bases from J, the junction kept 5 bases outside the gene matches. The CDR3 covers 14 residues. CDR1 and CDR2 (germline): SGHRS, YFSETQ. CDR3 DNA sequence: TGCGCCAGCAGCCTGGGGGGACAGAACTATGGCTACACCTTC. Amino acids: CASSLGGQNYGYTF.

V is TRBV29-1 and J is TRBJ2-3, with D perhaps matching TRBD1 (6 bases). The CDR3 is made up of 11 amino acids. Per the germline V gene, CDR1 is SQVTM and CDR2 is ANQGSEA. V was cut by 6 bases and J by 3 bases, with 7 bases left in between. CDR3 nucleotide sequence: TGCAGCGTCCAGGGGACAGATACGCAGTATTTT. Translating gives CSVQGTDTQYF.

This clonotype has a handful of counts. V usage is TRBV10-2 and J usage is TRBJ1-3; possible D gene TRBD1, 5 bases. Trimming took off 7 bases at V and 0 bases at J, with 7 bases between the two ends. Germline V gene data show CDR1 as WSHSY and CDR2 as SAAADI. The CDR3 runs 13 residues. CDR3 nucleotides: TGCGCCAGCATCGACAGCTCTGGAAACACCATATATTTT. The encoded protein is CASIDSSGNTIYF.

The CDR3, as DNA: TGTGCCAGCAGCTCTCAGGAGGCCAACACAGATACGCAGTATTTT. It encodes CASSSQEANTDTQYF. The V and J genes are TRBV7-3 and TRBJ2-3, with a possible D match to TRBD2 (5 bases). The length of the CDR3 is 15 residues. The germline V and J ends were trimmed by 4 bases and 2 bases, with 13 bases remaining between them. Germline CDR1 SGHTA, CDR2 FQGTGA.

This clonotype has only one observation. J is TRBJ1-6 and V is TRBV10-1; TRBD1 matches at 7 bases. The CDR3 contains 18 residues. Germline CDR1 WNHNN, CDR2 SYGVQD (reference sequence). Trimming at V came to 3 bases and at J to 0 bases, leaving 8 bases not matched to a gene. The CDR3 bases are TGCGCCAGCAGTGATTGGGGCAGGGGGATCTCCTATAATTCACCCCTCCACTTT. As protein: CASSDWGRGISYNSPLHF.

The sample holds many counts of this clonotype. The chain couples TRBV20-1 to TRBJ1-2; the D is unclear. V lost 2 bases and J 1 base, leaving 26 bases between the germline ends. From germline, CDR1 is DFQATT and CDR2 SNEGSKA (reference sequence). The CDR3 runs to 19 residues. CDR3 sequence: CSARNAEPAGSRINYGYTF. Here the CDR3 DNA reads TGCAGTGCTAGAAATGCCGAACCAGCCGGGTCCAGAATTAACTATGGCTACACCTTC.

The sample holds many counts of this clonotype. This chain links TRBV7-2 with TRBJ1-2, with no clear D. CDR1 and CDR2 from the germline V gene are SGHTA and FQGNSA. Trimming removed 1 base at V and 6 bases at J, with 12 bases between. This CDR3 region has 14 residues. The CDR3 region is CASSLVKGPNGYTF. The CDR3, as DNA: TGTGCCAGCAGCTTAGTAAAAGGGCCTAATGGCTACACCTTC. Supplemented by reference TRBV7-2 and TRBJ1-2, the full variable domain reads GAGVSQSPSNKVTEKGKDVELRCDPISGHTALYWYRQSLGQGLEFLIYFQGNSAPDKSGLPSDRFSAERTGGSVSTLTIQRTQQEDSAVYLCASSLVKGPNGYTFGSGTRLTVV.

At least ten counts were recorded for this clonotype. The CDR3 region is CASSQGLGQETQYF. DNA for the CDR3: TGCGCCAGCAGCCAAGGACTAGGACAAGAGACCCAGTACTTC. The chain carries TRBV4-1 and TRBJ2-5; D possibly corresponds to TRBD2 (6 bases). V was clipped by 1 base and J by 2 bases, with 8 bases between them. CDR3 size: 14 residues. CDR1 is MGHRA, CDR2 YSYEKL, per germline.